This TCR beta chain was sequenced for a study of control samples from healthy donors and cancer patients. Trimming pared 0 bases from V and 4 bases from J, leaving 18 bases between. CDR1 is SGHVS and CDR2 is FNYEAQ in the germline V gene. The CDR3 covers 17 residues. Assay: immunoSEQ multiplex PCR; the TCRdb copy retains only in-frame clones and omits some. The sample lists 150,000 or so clones, over 85% seen once, with around 13% in the top ten. This TCR derives from a man younger than 40 in good health. Sequencing used blood. V gene TRBV7-6 combines with J gene TRBJ1-1; D possibly corresponds to TRBD1 (5 bases). The CDR3 loop reads CASSLARDRQGSTEAFF. The CDR3 nucleotides are TGTGCCAGCAGCTTAGCGCGGGACCGCCAAGGGAGCACTGAAGCTTTCTTT.